This TCR beta chain was sequenced in a study of blood T cells in healthy people across ages. Germline CDR1 MNHNY, CDR2 SVGAGI (reference sequence). This CDR3 is 16 amino acids long. V was clipped by 5 bases and J by 0 bases; unmatched bases: 7. Using a J-beta primer mix together with a sample-barcoded 5' primer, a second PCR was run for roughly 7 to 11 cycles. All cDNA molecules were each tagged by a template-switch adaptor with 12 random nucleotides. In TCRdb, the 5' RACE reads were re-called with MiXCR into one record per CDR3 protein. The sample has some 1.8 million distinct CDR3 sequences; approximately 39% are singletons. This clonotype has at least ten counts.

The sample was blood. The V and J genes are TRBV6-6 and TRBJ1-5; 7 bases line up with TRBD1. The TCR comes from a human donor in good health. CDR3 sequence: CASSNGQVGSNQPQHF. The CDR3 nucleotides are TGTGCCAGCAGTAACGGACAGGTTGGTAGCAATCAGCCCCAGCATTTT.